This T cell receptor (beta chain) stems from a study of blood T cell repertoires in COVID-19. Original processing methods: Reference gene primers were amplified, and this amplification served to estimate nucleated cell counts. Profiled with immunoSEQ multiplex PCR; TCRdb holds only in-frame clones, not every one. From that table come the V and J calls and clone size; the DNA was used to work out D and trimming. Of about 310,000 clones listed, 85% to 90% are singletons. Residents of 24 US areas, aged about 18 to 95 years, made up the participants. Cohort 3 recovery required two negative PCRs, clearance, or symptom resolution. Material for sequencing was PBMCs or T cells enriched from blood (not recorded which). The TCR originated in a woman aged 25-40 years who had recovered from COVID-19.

This CDR3 reads CASSSGQNTDTQYF. DNA for the CDR3: TGCGCCAGCAGCTCGGGACAGAACACAGATACGCAGTATTTT. The J gene is TRBJ2-3, the V gene TRBV5-1; 7 bases agree with TRBD1. V shed 3 bases and J 2 bases; nucleotides not matched to a gene: 3. The germline gives CDR1 SGHRS, CDR2 YFSETQ. The CDR3 loop spans 14 amino acids.